The 29 T cell receptor beta chains reported below all come from one sample, sequenced in a study of beta chain features in type 1 diabetes. General study findings and limits: People with Type 1 diabetes carried modestly yet significantly shorter TCRB CDR3s in all four CD4+ subsets.

These TCRs' antigens remain unknown. Since all of the isolated RNA was reverse transcribed, expressed TCRB transcripts were what got sequenced. Using immunoSEQ multiplex PCR, the repertoire was profiled, and TCRdb retains in-frame clones only, with some absent. The sample carries 93,000 or so clones, over 25% recorded once. Sequenced: central memory CD4+ T cells from blood. These receptors came from a woman younger than 30 with type 1 diabetes.

The rearrangement links TRBV28 to TRBJ1-5; the match to TRBD1 covers 8 bases. The CDR3 sequence is 14 residues long. V lost 7 bases, J lost 4 bases, and 6 bases stayed unmatched. CDR1 is MDHEN and CDR2 is SYDVKM in the germline V gene. The CDR3 sequence: CASKKQGGNQPQHF. Here the CDR3 DNA reads TGTGCCAGCAAGAAACAGGGGGGGAATCAGCCCCAGCATTTT.

The rearrangement links TRBV27 to TRBJ2-1; 9 nucleotides agree with TRBD1. The V gene end was trimmed by 5 bases and the J gene end by 4 bases; junction bases not matched to a gene: 9. Germline V gene lookup returns CDR1 MNHEY and CDR2 SMNVEV (reference sequence). The CDR3 has 16 amino acids. The CDR3 coding sequence is TGTGCCAGCAGTGAGGGGTGGGGGACAGGGTACAATGAGCAGTTCTTC. Translated, it gives CASSEGWGTGYNEQFF.

This clone was detected a few times. The chain has TRBV5-1 and TRBJ2-3; D perhaps matches TRBD2 (6 bases). The CDR3 contains 14 residues. Deletions cut 0 bases from V and 5 bases from J, with 10 bases between. Germline values: CDR1 SGHRS, CDR2 YFSETQ. As DNA, the CDR3 is TGCGCCAGCAGCTTGGCCGGGGGAGTAGATACGCAGTATTTT. Translation: CASSLAGGVDTQYF.

In this sample, this clone turned up a few times. V is TRBV7-3 and J is TRBJ2-3; TRBD2 matches at 9 bases. The germline V gene encodes CDR1 SGHTA and CDR2 FQGTGA. The CDR3 length is 15 residues. The V gene end was trimmed by 5 bases and the J gene end by 2 bases; junction bases not matched to a gene: 5. The CDR3 DNA sequence: TGTGCCAGCAGCCCAAGGACTAGCGCCACAGATACGCAGTATTTT. Amino acid sequence: CASSPRTSATDTQYF.

This clone was detected a few times. The chain employs TRBV7-2 and TRBJ2-7; possible D gene TRBD1, 6 bases. The CDR3 is made up of 15 amino acids. V gave up 5 bases and J gave up 4 bases, with 18 bases separating them. The germline V gene has CDR1 SGHTA and CDR2 FQGNSA. The CDR3: CASSRGQWGSYEQYV. The CDR3 DNA follows: TGTGCCAGCAGCCGAGGACAGTGGGGCTCTTACGAGCAGTACGTC.

This clone turned up a few times. The chain has TRBV2 and TRBJ2-7; 7 bases match TRBD1. This CDR3 spans 14 amino acids. The J segment lost 5 bases and the V segment lost 2 bases, leaving 6 bases of the junction unmatched. Per the germline V gene, CDR1 is SNHLY and CDR2 is FYNNEI. The chain's CDR3 is CASSERGPFNEQYF. The CDR3 DNA is TGTGCCAGCAGTGAAAGGGGGCCTTTCAACGAGCAGTACTTC.

V and J are TRBV10-2 and TRBJ2-1; no definite D call. Trimming stripped 3 bases from V and 6 bases from J, with 6 bases between. Germline loops: CDR1 WSHSY, CDR2 SAAADI. The CDR3 sequence is 12 residues long. CDR3 sequence reads: CASSDSRNEQFF. DNA for the CDR3: TGCGCCAGCAGTGATAGCCGCAATGAGCAGTTCTTC.

This clone appeared a few times. The chain recombines TRBV30 with TRBJ2-5; D unclear. V lost 4 bases, J lost 5 bases, and 8 bases lay in between. The CDR3 totals 11 residues. In germline, CDR1 is GTSNPN, CDR2 SVGIG (reference sequence). Written as DNA, the CDR3 is TGTGCCTGGACCGACTCGGAGACCCAGTACTTC. Protein: CAWTDSETQYF.

Remarks on this clone: Its ends do not fully match the called genes, so a read error is possible. The V call is TRBV30, the J call TRBJ2-1, with D possibly matching TRBD2 (5 bases). Germline V CDR1 and CDR2: GTSNPN, SVGIG (reference sequence). The CDR3 length is 14 residues. The CDR3 DNA sequence: TGTACCTGGCAACGTACTAGCTCCTACAATGAGCAGTTCTTC. It codes for CTWQRTSSYNEQFF.

This clone was recorded a few times. The chain employs TRBV11-3 and TRBJ1-1; 7 bases map to TRBD1. CDR3 size: 15 residues. Trimming at V came to 3 bases and at J to 0 bases, leaving 4 bases not matched to a gene. Germline values: CDR1 SGHNT, CDR2 YENEEA. CDR3 in amino acids: CASSFSGQMNTEAFF. The CDR3 region has the DNA TGTGCCAGCAGCTTTTCGGGACAGATGAACACTGAAGCTTTCTTT.

This clone was picked up a small number of times. The chain has TRBV10-3 and TRBJ2-5; possible D gene TRBD1, 6 bases. Trimming pared 4 bases from V and 5 bases from J, leaving 11 bases between. Germline values: CDR1 ENHRY, CDR2 SYGVKD. There are 13 residues in the CDR3. Here the CDR3 DNA reads TGTGCCATCAGTGCCACAGGGACGGAGACCCAGTACTTC. Residues: CAISATGTETQYF.

This clone was counted only a few times. The V call is TRBV9, the J call TRBJ1-2; D may be TRBD1 (5 bases). Per germline, CDR1 SGDLS and CDR2 YYNGEE. The CDR3 sequence is 14 residues long. The V gene lost 0 bases and the J gene lost 6 bases, with 12 bases spanning the gap. The CDR3 is CASSVAWGDDGYTF. CDR3 nucleotides: TGTGCCAGCAGCGTAGCATGGGGGGACGATGGCTACACCTTC. The full variable domain, its missing parts supplied by reference TRBV9 and TRBJ1-2, is DSGVTQTPKHLITATGQRVTLRCSPRSGDLSVYWYQQSLDQGLQFLIQYYNGEERAKGNILERFSAQQFPDLHSELNLSSLELGDSALYFCASSVAWGDDGYTFGSGTRLTVV.

The rearrangement uses TRBV10-3 and TRBJ1-1; D is unclear. The CDR3 is made up of 15 amino acids. V shed 2 bases and J shed 4 bases, with 14 bases lying between them. CDR1 is ENHRY, CDR2 SYGVKD, per germline. The CDR3 region is CAISEKGEGSTEAFF. CDR3 in DNA: TGTGCCATCAGTGAGAAGGGAGAGGGTTCCACTGAAGCTTTCTTT.

The chain combines TRBV5-4 with TRBJ2-5; 7 positions match TRBD2. CDR3 length: 16 amino acids. V dropped 4 bases and J dropped 1; count of bases not matched to a gene: 10. The germline V gene encodes CDR1 SGHNT and CDR2 YYREEE (reference sequence). The CDR3 region has the DNA TGTGCCAGCAGCACCAACTTAGCGGGCTTCCAAGAGACCCAGTACTTC. Translating gives CASSTNLAGFQETQYF.

This clone was observed a handful of times. The chain has TRBV23-1 and TRBJ2-7; tentatively, D is TRBD2 (6 bases). TRBV23-1 is marked as an open reading frame, function uncertain. V lost 0 bases, J lost 2 bases, and 8 bases lay in between. The CDR3 has 14 amino acids. The CDR3 sequence: CASSQSGGAYEQYV. The DNA for the CDR3 is TGCGCCAGCAGTCAATCGGGCGGGGCCTACGAGCAGTACGTC.

The CDR3 region is CASSLGRNTEAFF. CDR3 coding DNA: TGTGCCAGCAGCTTAGGGAGGAACACTGAAGCTTTCTTT. The chain uses TRBV11-1 and TRBJ1-1; D gene unclear. This CDR3 is built from 13 residues. Germline V lookup: CDR1 SGHAT, CDR2 FQDESV (reference sequence). The V end lost 1 base, the J end lost 1 base, and 4 bases lay between the germline ends.

This chain connects TRBV11-2 to TRBJ2-5; tentatively, D is TRBD2 (6 bases). The CDR3 totals 13 residues. V was clipped by 1 base and J by 5 bases, with 8 bases between them. The V gene's germline CDR1 is SGHAT and CDR2 FQNNGV. CDR3 coding DNA: TGTGCCAGCAGCTTAGGTGGGGGGGAGACCCAGTACTTC. Its translation: CASSLGGGETQYF.

The chain uses TRBV19 and TRBJ2-5, with TRBD2 matching 9 bases. V lost 6 bases and J lost 5; bases outside the gene matches: 19. Germline-derived CDR1 and CDR2 are LNHDA and SQIVND (reference sequence). The CDR3 is 18 amino acids. The CDR3 region is CASRVSGGRARRRETQYF. For the CDR3, the DNA is TGTGCCAGTAGGGTATCGGGCGGGAGGGCCCGAAGAAGGGAGACCCAGTACTTC.

V and J are TRBV2 and TRBJ2-1; 7 bases fit TRBD1. The CDR3 length is 16 residues. V was clipped by 5 bases and J by 5 bases; unmatched bases: 12. The germline V gene encodes CDR1 SNHLY and CDR2 FYNNEI. The CDR3 coding sequence is TGTGCCAGCAGTAAGCTGACAGGGAGAGGGAACAATGAGCAGTTCTTC. This codes for CASSKLTGRGNNEQFF.

A few counts support this clone. The CDR3 protein is CASSQGRGSGHNEQFF. Here the CDR3 DNA reads TGTGCCAGCAGCCAAGGACGCGGGAGCGGGCACAATGAGCAGTTCTTC. The chain couples TRBV11-3 to TRBJ2-1; 7 bases map to TRBD2. The J segment lost 5 bases and the V segment lost 5 bases, leaving 12 bases of the junction unmatched. CDR3 length: 16 residues. Per germline, CDR1 SGHNT and CDR2 YENEEA.

This clone occurred a few times. The V call is TRBV6-1, the J call TRBJ2-7; D may be TRBD1 (6 bases). Germline assignment: CDR1 MNHNS and CDR2 SASEGT. The CDR3 sequence is 15 residues long. The V gene lost 7 bases and the J gene lost 0 bases, with 16 bases spanning the gap. CDR3: CASTNTRGNSYEQYF. In nucleotides, the CDR3 is TGTGCCAGCACTAACACGAGGGGGAACTCCTACGAGCAGTACTTC.

This rearrangement joins TRBV7-2 to TRBJ1-2; 7 bases are shared with TRBD1. J gave up 2 bases and V 5 bases, and 5 bases lay outside the gene matches. In germline, CDR1 is SGHTA, CDR2 FQGNSA. The CDR3 spans 14 residues. The CDR3 region has the DNA TGTGCCAGCAGCCCCGGGACAGAAAACTATGGCTACACCTTC. Translation gives CASSPGTENYGYTF. Together with reference TRBV7-2 and TRBJ1-2, the CDR3 gives the full variable domain: GAGVSQSPSNKVTEKGKDVELRCDPISGHTALYWYRQSLGQGLEFLIYFQGNSAPDKSGLPSDRFSAERTGGSVSTLTIQRTQQEDSAVYLCASSPGTENYGYTFGSGTRLTVV.

The chain is built from TRBV30 and TRBJ1-2, with TRBD1 identical over 7 bases. This CDR3 region has 11 residues. The trim removed 4 bases at V and 8 bases at J, leaving 4 bases unmatched. Germline CDR1 GTSNPN, CDR2 SVGIG (reference sequence). The CDR3 DNA reads TGTGCCTGGAAGACAGGGTGGGGCTACACCTTC. It encodes CAWKTGWGYTF.

This clone was recorded a few times. The chain has TRBV6-1 and TRBJ2-3; TRBD2 agrees at 10 bases. The CDR3 contains 16 residues. CDR1 MNHNS and CDR2 SASEGT come from the germline V gene. Trimming at V came to 4 bases and at J to 2 bases, leaving 6 bases not matched to a gene. The CDR3 loop is CASSALLAGVTDTQYF. The CDR3 DNA reads as TGTGCCAGCAGTGCCTTGCTAGCGGGAGTCACAGATACGCAGTATTTT.

V is TRBV18 and J is TRBJ2-6; D not certain. From germline, CDR1 is KGHSH and CDR2 LQKENI. The ends were cut back, 2 bases at V and 2 bases at J, with 7 bases in the middle. The CDR3 contains 15 residues. The CDR3 DNA reads as TGTGCCAGCTCACCAACCCGGGCTGGGGCCAACGTCCTGACTTTC. It encodes CASSPTRAGANVLTF.

This chain uses TRBV5-1 with TRBJ2-3; 9 nucleotides match TRBD2. V lost 1 base and J lost 3; bases outside the gene matches: 3. The CDR3 has 15 amino acids. Germline CDR1 SGHRS, CDR2 YFSETQ. The CDR3 sequence: CASSLSLAGTDTQYF. The CDR3 DNA follows: TGCGCCAGCAGCTTGTCACTAGCGGGTACAGATACGCAGTATTTT.

This chain links TRBV11-2 with TRBJ2-3, with D possibly being TRBD1 (5 bases). The germline gives CDR1 SGHAT, CDR2 FQNNGV. V was trimmed by 6 bases and J by 4 bases, leaving 11 bases between them. CDR3 size: 13 residues. The CDR3: CASRGVLADTQYF. The CDR3 nucleotides read TGTGCCAGCAGAGGGGTTTTAGCAGATACGCAGTATTTT. The variable domain in full, with the rest retrieved from reference TRBV11-2 and TRBJ2-3, is EAGVAQSPRYKIIEKRQSVAFWCNPISGHATLYWYQQILGQGPKLLIQFQNNGVVDDSQLPKDRFSAERLKGVDSTLKIQPAKLEDSAVYLCASRGVLADTQYFGPGTRLTVL.

The chain has TRBV5-6 and TRBJ2-1; 10 bases align to TRBD1. Germline V lookup: CDR1 SGHDT, CDR2 YYEEEE. Trimming removed 4 bases from V and 6 bases from J; junction bases left unmatched: 13. This CDR3 contains 17 residues. The CDR3 nucleotides are TGTGCCAGCAGCCCTGGGACAGGGGCTTCGCTGGGCAATGAGCAGTTCTTC. This sequence encodes CASSPGTGASLGNEQFF.

With regard to this clone: The sample has other DNA sequences that encode this CDR3 too. V usage is TRBV18 and J usage is TRBJ2-7, with a possible D match to TRBD1 (5 bases). V lost 1 base and J 6 bases, leaving 7 bases between the germline ends. This CDR3 has 12 residues. From germline, CDR1 is KGHSH and CDR2 LQKENI. The CDR3 bases are TGTGCCAGCTCACCACAAGGGGTCGAGCAGTACTTC. Translating it yields CASSPQGVEQYF.